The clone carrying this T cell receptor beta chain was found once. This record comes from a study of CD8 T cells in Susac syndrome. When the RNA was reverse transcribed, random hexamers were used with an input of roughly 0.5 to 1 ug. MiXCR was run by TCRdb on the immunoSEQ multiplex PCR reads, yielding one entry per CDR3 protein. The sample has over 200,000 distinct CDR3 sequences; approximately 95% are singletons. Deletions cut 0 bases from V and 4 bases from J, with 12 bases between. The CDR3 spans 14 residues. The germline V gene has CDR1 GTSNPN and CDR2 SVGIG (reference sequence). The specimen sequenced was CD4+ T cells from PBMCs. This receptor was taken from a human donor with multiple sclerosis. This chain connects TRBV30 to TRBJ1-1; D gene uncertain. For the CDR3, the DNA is TGTGCCTGGAGTGTAACAGCCCTCCGCACTGAAGCTTTCTTT. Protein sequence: CAWSVTALRTEAFF.